This TCR beta chain is drawn from a study of blood T cell repertoires in COVID-19. Study-wide background: Spain, Italy and the United States supplied samples that represented acute and convalescent COVID-19.

Original processing notes: Amplification with reference gene primers provided the estimates of nucleated cell counts. Data came from immunoSEQ multiplex PCR; TCRdb stores just in-frame clones and leaves some out. V and J calls and clone size are copied from that table; D and trimming were computed from the DNA. The sample records about 94,000 clones, 80% being singletons. Germline CDR1 is SGHTA and CDR2 is FQGNSA. The CDR3 is 18 amino acids. Trimming cost V 0 bases and J 4 bases; bases outside gene matches: 9. The TCR comes from a human donor in a cohort sampled during active COVID-19. Sequencing was carried out using peripheral blood. V gene TRBV7-2 combines with J gene TRBJ2-7; 13 nucleotides match TRBD2. The CDR3 region has the DNA TGTGCCAGCAGCTTAGCTGGGACTAGCGGGACAGTTTGGTACGAGCAGTACTTC. Protein: CASSLAGTSGTVWYEQYF.